This T cell receptor beta chain was identified during a study of ipilimumab plus nivolumab after autologous stem cell transplantation. Patients got 3 mg/kg IV nivolumab weeks 1, 4, 7, 10, then biweekly through week 26. Some clones are missing from TCRdb's copy, which holds only in-frame ones; the method was immunoSEQ multiplex PCR. The table includes some 19,000 clones, 81% detected once. V dropped 1 base and J dropped 4 bases, with 17 bases sitting between them. The germline V gene encodes CDR1 SGDLS and CDR2 YYNGEE. CDR3 length equals 16 residues. The specimen was PBMCs, collected in a trial of ipilimumab plus nivolumab as post-transplant consolidation. The clonotype was recovered from a male donor with diffuse large B-cell lymphoma. The chain joins TRBV9 to TRBJ2-5, with D perhaps given as TRBD1 or TRBD2 (5 bases each). The CDR3 protein is CASSVTYVGESETQYF. The CDR3 nucleotides are TGTGCCAGCAGCGTAACTTACGTAGGGGAGTCAGAGACCCAGTACTTC.